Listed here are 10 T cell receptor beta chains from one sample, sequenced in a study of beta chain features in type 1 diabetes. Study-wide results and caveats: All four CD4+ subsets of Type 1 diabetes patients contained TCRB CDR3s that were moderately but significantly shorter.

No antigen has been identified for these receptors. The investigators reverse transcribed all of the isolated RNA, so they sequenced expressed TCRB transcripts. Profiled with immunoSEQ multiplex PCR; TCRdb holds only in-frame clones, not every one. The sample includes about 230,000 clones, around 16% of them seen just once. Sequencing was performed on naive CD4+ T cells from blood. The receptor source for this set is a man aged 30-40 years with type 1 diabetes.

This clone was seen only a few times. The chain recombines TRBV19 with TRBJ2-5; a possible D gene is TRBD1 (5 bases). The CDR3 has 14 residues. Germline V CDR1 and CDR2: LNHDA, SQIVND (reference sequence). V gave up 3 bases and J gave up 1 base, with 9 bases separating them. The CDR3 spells CASSIGAVQETQYF. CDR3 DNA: TGTGCCAGTAGTATTGGGGCGGTCCAAGAGACCCAGTACTTC.

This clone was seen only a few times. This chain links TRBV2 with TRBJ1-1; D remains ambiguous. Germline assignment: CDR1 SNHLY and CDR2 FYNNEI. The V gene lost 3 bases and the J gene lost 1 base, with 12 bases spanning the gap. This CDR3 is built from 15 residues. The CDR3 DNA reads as TGTGCCAGCAGTGAGTTGGGGTTTCCGAACACTGAAGCTTTCTTT. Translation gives CASSELGFPNTEAFF.

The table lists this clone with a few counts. The CDR3 protein is CASSLAGALYNEQFF. CDR3 DNA sequence: TGTGCCAGCAGCTTAGCGGGAGCTCTCTACAATGAGCAGTTCTTC. This rearrangement joins TRBV5-4 to TRBJ2-1, with 8 bases fitting TRBD2. Germline-derived CDR1 and CDR2 are SGHNT and YYREEE (reference sequence). The junction had 4 bases not matched to a gene; V was cut back by 2 bases and J by 3 bases. There are 15 residues in the CDR3.

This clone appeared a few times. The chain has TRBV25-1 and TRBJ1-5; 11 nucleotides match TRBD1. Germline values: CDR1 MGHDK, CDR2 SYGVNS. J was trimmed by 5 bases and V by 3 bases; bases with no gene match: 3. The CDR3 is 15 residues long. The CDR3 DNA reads TGTGCCAGCAGTGACCCGGGACAGGGGGATCAGCCCCAGCATTTT. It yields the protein CASSDPGQGDQPQHF.

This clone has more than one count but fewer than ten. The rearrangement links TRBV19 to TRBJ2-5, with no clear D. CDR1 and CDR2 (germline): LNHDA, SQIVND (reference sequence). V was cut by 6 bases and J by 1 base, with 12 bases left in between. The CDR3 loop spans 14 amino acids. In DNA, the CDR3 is TGTGCCAGTAGCGTAACCGCATTCCAAGAGACCCAGTACTTC. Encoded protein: CASSVTAFQETQYF.

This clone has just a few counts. The CDR3 loop reads CASSQPDTQYF. CDR3 sequence (DNA): TGTGCCAGCAGCCAGCCCGATACGCAGTATTTT. The chain is built from TRBV28 and TRBJ2-3; no clear D gene. Trimming stripped 6 bases from V and 6 bases from J, with 7 bases between. The CDR3 has 11 residues. The germline CDR1 and CDR2 sequences are MDHEN and SYDVKM.

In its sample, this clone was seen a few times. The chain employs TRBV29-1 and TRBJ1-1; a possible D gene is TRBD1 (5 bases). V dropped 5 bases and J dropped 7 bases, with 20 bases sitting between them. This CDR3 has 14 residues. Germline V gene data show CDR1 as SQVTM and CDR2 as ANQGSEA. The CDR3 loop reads CSVLSRGAADEAFF. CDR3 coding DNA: TGCAGCGTTCTCTCTAGGGGCGCCGCGGATGAAGCTTTCTTT. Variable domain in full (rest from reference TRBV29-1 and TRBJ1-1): SAVISQKPSRDICQRGTSLTIQCQVDSQVTMMFWYRQQPGQSLTLIATANQGSEATYESGFVIDKFPISRPNLTFSTLTVSNMSPEDSSIYLCSVLSRGAADEAFFGQGTRLTVV.

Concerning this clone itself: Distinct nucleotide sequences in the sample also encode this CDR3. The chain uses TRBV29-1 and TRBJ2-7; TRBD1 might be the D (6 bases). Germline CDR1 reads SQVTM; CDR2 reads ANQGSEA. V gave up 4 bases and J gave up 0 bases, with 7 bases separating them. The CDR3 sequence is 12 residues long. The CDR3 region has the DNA TGCAGCGTTGGGGGGCCCTCCTACGAGCAGTACTTC. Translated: CSVGGPSYEQYF.

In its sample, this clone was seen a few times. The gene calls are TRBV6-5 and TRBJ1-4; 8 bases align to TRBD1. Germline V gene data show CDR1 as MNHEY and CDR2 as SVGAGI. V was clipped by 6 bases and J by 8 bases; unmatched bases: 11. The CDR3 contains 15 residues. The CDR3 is CASSLGGTGGEKLFF. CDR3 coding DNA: TGTGCCAGCAGCCTCGGGGGGACAGGAGGCGAAAAACTGTTTTTT.

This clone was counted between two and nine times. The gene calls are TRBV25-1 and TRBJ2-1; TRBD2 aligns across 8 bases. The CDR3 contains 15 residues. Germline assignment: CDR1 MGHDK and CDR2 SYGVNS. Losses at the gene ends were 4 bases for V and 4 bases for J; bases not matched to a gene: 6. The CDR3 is CASSVAGGRYNEQFF. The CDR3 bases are TGTGCCAGCAGTGTGGCGGGAGGCCGATACAATGAGCAGTTCTTC.